The sequence of this T cell receptor beta chain was determined in a study of T cell clonality in common variable immunodeficiency. In this sample, this clone turned up many times. Antigen: not known. Sequencing ends 3 residues short of the CDR3 end; the germline J gene provides the rest. Study-wide results and caveats: In common variable immunodeficiency, TCR beta chains reportedly carried fewer deletions and N-nucleotide insertions.

CDR1 and CDR2 (germline): KGHSH, LQKENI. There are 13 residues in the CDR3. V was pared by 3 bases and J by 1 base, with 7 bases between. Sequencing input was equivalent genomic DNA from CVID and controls. The protocol was immunoSEQ multiplex PCR, while the TCRdb copy is restricted to in-frame clones and leaves out a portion. This sample has 42,000 or so clones and no singletons, with roughly 1.4% in the ten largest. Sequencing used peripheral blood mononuclear cells. This chain uses TRBV18 with TRBJ2-7, with no clear D. The TCR originated in a person between 18 and 75 years old in good health. The CDR3 sequence is CASSPGQSYEQYF. Incomplete CDR3 DNA: TGTGCCAGCTCACCGGGCCAATCCTACGAG.